A single sample gave rise to the 25 T cell receptor beta chains below, sequenced in a study of blood T cell repertoires in COVID-19. The repertoire was sequenced with immunoSEQ multiplex PCR; TCRdb's copy has only in-frame clones and lacks some. Altogether 64,000 or so clones are present, 65% to 90% being singletons, with the ten largest covering about 1.2%. Input material: peripheral blood. The receptors stem from a man aged 35 to 55 with acute or convalescent COVID-19.

The chain links TRBV4-1 to TRBJ2-5, with D tentatively TRBD2 (5 bases). The V end was cut by 0 bases, the J end by 3 bases, with 17 bases between. CDR3 length: 17 amino acids. Germline assignment: CDR1 MGHRA and CDR2 YSYEKL. For the CDR3, the DNA is TGCGCCAGCAGCCAAGATACGGGATCGACTGGAAAAGAGACCCAGTACTTC. As protein: CASSQDTGSTGKETQYF.

The chain is built from TRBV19 and TRBJ2-2, with D possibly matching TRBD1 (5 bases). This CDR3 is built from 14 residues. Germline V lookup: CDR1 LNHDA, CDR2 SQIVND (reference sequence). Trimming took off 8 bases at V and 4 bases at J, with 14 bases between the two ends. CDR3 protein: CASLLGRGTGELFF. CDR3 coding DNA: TGTGCCAGTTTGTTGGGGCGCGGCACCGGGGAGCTGTTTTTT.

This clone has just one count. This rearrangement joins TRBV19 to TRBJ2-3, with 10 bases that match TRBD2. The V segment lost 3 bases and the J segment 4 bases; nucleotides outside the gene matches: 13. Germline CDR1 and CDR2: LNHDA and SQIVND (reference sequence). The CDR3 contains 18 residues. The CDR3 sequence is CASSIALGAGGNADTQYF. In DNA, the CDR3 is TGTGCCAGTAGTATCGCCTTAGGAGCGGGGGGGAACGCAGATACGCAGTATTTT.

This chain uses TRBV5-1 with TRBJ2-2, with 10 positions matching TRBD1. Trimming removed 0 bases from V and 8 bases from J; junction bases left unmatched: 4. CDR3 length: 15 amino acids. The germline gives CDR1 SGHRS, CDR2 YFSETQ. CDR3 region: CASSLAGTGAGELFF. CDR3 sequence (DNA): TGCGCCAGCAGCTTGGCCGGGACAGGGGCTGGGGAGCTGTTTTTT.

The gene calls are TRBV29-1 and TRBJ1-1, with 9 bases aligning to TRBD1. The V gene's germline CDR1 is SQVTM and CDR2 ANQGSEA. The V and J ends lost 6 bases and 4 bases, in that order; junction bases with no gene match: 3. This CDR3 spans 12 amino acids. CDR3 in DNA: TGCAGCGTCCGACAGGGGGTCACTGAAGCTTTCTTT. Its translation is CSVRQGVTEAFF. The whole variable domain, remainder taken from reference TRBV29-1 and TRBJ1-1, is SAVISQKPSRDICQRGTSLTIQCQVDSQVTMMFWYRQQPGQSLTLIATANQGSEATYESGFVIDKFPISRPNLTFSTLTVSNMSPEDSSIYLCSVRQGVTEAFFGQGTRLTVV.

J is TRBJ1-1 and V is TRBV7-8; D gene uncertain. CDR1 and CDR2 from the germline V gene are SGHVS and FQNEAQ. V lost 5 bases, J lost 8 bases, and 15 bases lay in between. There are 13 residues in the CDR3. This chain's CDR3 is CASSAGSSREAFF. DNA of the CDR3: TGTGCCAGCAGCGCCGGGAGTTCTCGGGAAGCTTTCTTT.

This clone occurred a few times. The gene calls are TRBV28 and TRBJ1-2; TRBD1 agrees at 9 bases. CDR3 length: 17 residues. The germline gives CDR1 MDHEN, CDR2 SYDVKM. The J segment lost 0 bases and the V segment lost 4 bases, leaving 9 bases of the junction unmatched. CDR3 sequence (DNA): TGTGCCAGCAGTTCCCGACAGGGGGTCCACTCTAACTATGGCTACACCTTC. Its protein product is CASSSRQGVHSNYGYTF.

This chain uses TRBV5-4 with TRBJ1-1, with D perhaps matching TRBD1 (6 bases). CDR3 length equals 14 residues. Germline V CDR1 and CDR2: SGHNT, YYREEE (reference sequence). Trimming stripped 4 bases from V and 4 bases from J, with 14 bases between. The CDR3 DNA sequence: TGTGCCAGCAGCGGCGAGGGGGGGCGCACTGAAGCTTTCTTT. It encodes CASSGEGGRTEAFF.

The chain couples TRBV5-4 to TRBJ2-3, with 13 bases that match TRBD2. The junction had 16 bases not matched to a gene; V was cut back by 3 bases and J by 3 bases. Germline loops: CDR1 SGHNT, CDR2 YYREEE (reference sequence). This CDR3 is 20 amino acids long. The CDR3 bases are TGTGCCAGCAGCTCCCGACCTCGACTAGCGGGGGGCCGTGATACAGATACGCAGTATTTT. This gives the protein CASSSRPRLAGGRDTDTQYF.

The chain employs TRBV29-1 and TRBJ2-3, with 7 bases identical to TRBD2. The J segment lost 2 bases and the V segment lost 3 bases, leaving 11 bases of the junction unmatched. CDR1 SQVTM and CDR2 ANQGSEA come from the germline V gene. The CDR3 has 16 amino acids. The chain's CDR3 is CSVEWGGEGHTDTQYF. The CDR3 nucleotides are TGCAGCGTTGAGTGGGGCGGGGAGGGCCACACAGATACGCAGTATTTT.

This rearrangement joins TRBV30 to TRBJ1-1; 8 positions match TRBD1. This CDR3 comprises 16 residues. Germline-derived CDR1 and CDR2 are GTSNPN and SVGIG (reference sequence). With V trimmed by 0 bases and J by 0 bases, 6 bases remained unmatched. This CDR3 is CAWSVKTGGMNTEAFF. In DNA form, the CDR3 reads TGTGCCTGGAGTGTAAAAACAGGGGGAATGAACACTGAAGCTTTCTTT.

The J gene is TRBJ1-1, the V gene TRBV4-1; D might be TRBD1 (6 bases). Trimming left V 0 bases short and J 0 bases short, with 17 bases between. The CDR3 length is 18 residues. Per germline, CDR1 MGHRA and CDR2 YSYEKL. In nucleotides, the CDR3 is TGCGCCAGCAGCCAAGATACTCAGGACAGCTATTTGAACACTGAAGCTTTCTTT. Encoded protein: CASSQDTQDSYLNTEAFF.

V is TRBV19 and J is TRBJ2-1; TRBD1 aligns across 7 bases. This CDR3 contains 14 residues. CDR1 and CDR2 (germline): LNHDA, SQIVND (reference sequence). Trimming removed 6 bases from V and 1 base from J; junction bases left unmatched: 3. In DNA, the CDR3 is TGTGCCAGTAGCCAGACAGGGTCCTACAATGAGCAGTTCTTC. Its protein is CASSQTGSYNEQFF. Full variable domain (outside the CDR3, taken from reference TRBV19 and TRBJ2-1): DGGITQSPKYLFRKEGQNVTLSCEQNLNHDAMYWYRQDPGQGLRLIYYSQIVNDFQKGDIAEGYSVSREKKESFPLTVTSAQKNPTAFYLCASSQTGSYNEQFFGPGTRLTVL.

The genes are TRBV7-3 and TRBJ2-1; 7 bases map to TRBD1. V lost 2 bases, J lost 2 bases, and 6 bases stayed unmatched. Germline CDR1 and CDR2: SGHTA and FQGTGA. The CDR3 covers 16 residues. The CDR3 loop reads CASSLSGTATYNEQFF. The CDR3 DNA follows: TGTGCCAGCAGCTTATCCGGGACAGCTACCTACAATGAGCAGTTCTTC.

This sequence joins TRBV11-3 and TRBJ1-1; 7 nucleotides align to TRBD1. CDR3 length equals 12 residues. V was pared by 8 bases and J by 5 bases, with 5 bases of the junction left unmatched. Per germline, CDR1 SGHNT and CDR2 YENEEA. The CDR3 sequence: CASQGGGTEAFF. The CDR3 DNA sequence: TGTGCCAGCCAAGGGGGCGGAACTGAAGCTTTCTTT.

This rearrangement joins TRBV6-5 to TRBJ1-1; 7 positions match TRBD1. Germline V gene lookup returns CDR1 MNHEY and CDR2 SVGAGI. The CDR3 has 14 residues. Losses at the gene ends were 4 bases for V and 7 bases for J; bases not matched to a gene: 9. CDR3 loop: CASSFHRGRGEAFF. The DNA for the CDR3 is TGTGCCAGCAGTTTCCACAGGGGAAGAGGTGAAGCTTTCTTT.

The chain carries TRBV10-1 and TRBJ2-2; a possible D gene is TRBD2 (5 bases). V lost 3 bases to trimming and J lost 3 bases, with 14 bases between them. The CDR3 totals 16 residues. CDR1 WNHNN and CDR2 SYGVQD come from the germline V gene (reference sequence). The CDR3 DNA follows: TGCGCCAGCAGTGAATGGACTGGCACTCACACCGGGGAGCTGTTTTTT. It codes for CASSEWTGTHTGELFF.

The chain recombines TRBV5-1 with TRBJ1-6; 9 nucleotides align to TRBD1. This CDR3 region has 15 residues. In germline, CDR1 is SGHRS, CDR2 YFSETQ. After removal of 4 bases from V and 6 bases from J, the junction contained 5 bases not matched to a gene. The CDR3 spells CASSEGQGINSPLHF. The DNA for the CDR3 is TGCGCCAGCAGCGAAGGACAGGGGATTAATTCACCCCTCCACTTT.

The J gene is TRBJ1-6, the V gene TRBV6-5; unclear D gene. CDR1 is MNHEY and CDR2 is SVGAGI in the germline V gene. The germline V and J ends were trimmed by 6 bases and 7 bases, with 13 bases remaining between them. CDR3 size: 14 residues. The chain's CDR3 is CASSPVVRNSPLHF. The DNA of the CDR3 is TGTGCCAGCAGCCCCGTGGTCCGGAATTCACCCCTCCACTTT.

This clone was detected only once. V gene TRBV15 combines with J gene TRBJ1-1; D possibly corresponds to TRBD1 (5 bases). The germline V and J ends were trimmed by 0 bases and 4 bases, with 6 bases remaining between them. This CDR3 region has 13 residues. Germline V gene sequence: CDR1 LNHNV, CDR2 YYDKDF (reference sequence). CDR3 coding DNA: TGTGCCACCAGCAGAGATCAGGGCACTGAAGCTTTCTTT. Its translation is CATSRDQGTEAFF.

The J gene is TRBJ2-1, the V gene TRBV28; 8 nucleotides line up with TRBD2. J gave up 7 bases and V 5 bases, and 7 bases lay outside the gene matches. The CDR3 loop spans 14 amino acids. Germline loops: CDR1 MDHEN, CDR2 SYDVKM. The DNA for the CDR3 is TGTGCCAGCAGTACGGGGGGGTTGGGTAATGAGCAGTTCTTC. It codes for CASSTGGLGNEQFF. Together with reference TRBV28 and TRBJ2-1, the CDR3 gives the full variable domain: DVKVTQSSRYLVKRTGEKVFLECVQDMDHENMFWYRQDPGLGLRLIYFSYDVKMKEKGDIPEGYSVSREKKERFSLILESASTNQTSMYLCASSTGGLGNEQFFGPGTRLTVL.

This clone turned up a few times. In DNA, the CDR3 is TGCGCCAGCAGCTTGACACAGGGGCCCAATGAGCAGTTCTTC. Translated: CASSLTQGPNEQFF. The chain uses TRBV5-1 and TRBJ2-1, with 7 bases identical to TRBD1. V lost 1 base to trimming and J lost 6 bases; unmatched junction nucleotides: 4. CDR1 is SGHRS and CDR2 is YFSETQ in the germline V gene. This CDR3 spans 14 amino acids.

The chain has TRBV7-8 and TRBJ1-4; no clear D. Germline assignment: CDR1 SGHVS and CDR2 FQNEAQ. CDR3 length: 16 amino acids. Trimming removed 0 bases at V and 7 bases at J, with 15 bases between. The DNA for the CDR3 is TGTGCCAGCAGCTTAGCCCGATCGACCCGGGGTGAAAAACTGTTTTTT. This codes for CASSLARSTRGEKLFF.

V gene TRBV29-1 combines with J gene TRBJ2-3; 15 positions match TRBD2. Germline V CDR1 and CDR2: SQVTM, ANQGSEA. With 6 bases clipped from V and 6 bases from J, the junction kept 4 bases outside the gene matches. The CDR3 consists of 14 residues. CDR3 nucleotides: TGCAGCGTCGGGACTAGCGGGGGGATCGATACGCAGTATTTT. Its protein product is CSVGTSGGIDTQYF.

This clone has more than one count but fewer than ten. This sequence joins TRBV5-1 and TRBJ2-3; perhaps TRBD1 as D (6 bases). Germline CDR1 reads SGHRS; CDR2 reads YFSETQ. This CDR3 spans 16 amino acids. The V gene lost 2 bases and the J gene lost 0 bases, with 13 bases spanning the gap. CDR3 nucleotide sequence: TGCGCCAGCAGCTTATTCGGACAGCCTAGCACAGATACGCAGTATTTT. This gives the protein CASSLFGQPSTDTQYF.